This is a list of T cell receptor beta chains from one sample in a study of blood T cell repertoires in COVID-19. Generated by immunoSEQ multiplex PCR, the TCRdb table keeps only in-frame clones and is missing some. The sample yields about 320,000 clones, more than 80% seen once. Sequencing used peripheral blood. The receptors originated from a man aged 18 to 35 who had recovered from COVID-19. The CDR3 runs from the conserved cysteine through the conserved F or W.

v_gene: TRBV5-1; j_gene: TRBJ2-7; CDR3aa: CASSLAPGQTYEQYF
v_gene: TRBV7-3; j_gene: TRBJ2-7; CDR3aa: CASSLLGGGGDEQYF
v_gene: TRBV5-4; j_gene: TRBJ1-2; CDR3aa: CASSLGPGFYGYTF
v_gene: TRBV11-2; j_gene: TRBJ2-3; CDR3aa: CASSPSGGTDTQYF
v_gene: TRBV5-1; j_gene: TRBJ2-2; CDR3aa: CASSLLPGTTNTGELFF
v_gene: TRBV10-1; j_gene: TRBJ2-3; CDR3aa: CASSLGRSSTDTQYF
v_gene: TRBV5-4; j_gene: TRBJ1-4; CDR3aa: CASSLSQGNEKLFF
v_gene: TRBV6-2/TRBV6-3; j_gene: TRBJ2-7; CDR3aa: CASSYSGDPAGGTYEQYF
v_gene: TRBV7-2; j_gene: TRBJ2-2; CDR3aa: CASSSRANTGELFF
v_gene: TRBV9; j_gene: TRBJ2-5; CDR3aa: CASSVAGQRETQYF
v_gene: TRBV7-3; j_gene: TRBJ1-1; CDR3aa: CASGTGGRTEAFF
v_gene: TRBV21-1; j_gene: TRBJ1-2; CDR3aa: CASSFSWALPYGYTF
v_gene: TRBV30; j_gene: TRBJ1-5; CDR3aa: CAWQTGGNQPQHF
v_gene: TRBV5-6; j_gene: TRBJ1-3; CDR3aa: CASSLDRGSDTIYF
v_gene: TRBV7-2; j_gene: TRBJ1-3; CDR3aa: CASRSTGDGNTIYF
v_gene: TRBV6-2/TRBV6-3; j_gene: TRBJ1-2; CDR3aa: CASSYQGFRTF
v_gene: TRBV5-4; j_gene: TRBJ1-1; CDR3aa: CASSLLQENTEAFF
v_gene: TRBV9; j_gene: TRBJ1-6; CDR3aa: CASSVLGTGDSPLHF
v_gene: TRBV5-5; j_gene: TRBJ2-1; CDR3aa: CASSLLGSGGNEQFF
v_gene: TRBV9; j_gene: TRBJ1-2; CDR3aa: CASSVDPGQMGYGYTF
v_gene: TRBV20-1; j_gene: TRBJ2-2; CDR3aa: CSASLSGELFF
v_gene: TRBV10-1; j_gene: TRBJ2-7; CDR3aa: CASSEGQQPYEQYF
v_gene: TRBV11-2; j_gene: TRBJ2-7; CDR3aa: CASSQGTGGVYEQYF
v_gene: TRBV19; j_gene: TRBJ1-2; CDR3aa: CASSRGSPNYGYTF
v_gene: TRBV3-1/TRBV3-2; j_gene: TRBJ1-2; CDR3aa: CASSQDPRAGGNYGYTF
v_gene: TRBV6-6; j_gene: TRBJ2-5; CDR3aa: CASNLQGAPQETQYF
v_gene: TRBV27; j_gene: TRBJ2-3; CDR3aa: CASSFLTTDTQYF
v_gene: TRBV3-1/TRBV3-2; j_gene: TRBJ2-7; CDR3aa: CASSQIRQGPHEQYF
v_gene: TRBV5-6; j_gene: TRBJ2-3; CDR3aa: CASSQKLAGGTDTQYF
v_gene: TRBV4-1; j_gene: TRBJ1-2; CDR3aa: CASSPSPSTGTTYGYTF
v_gene: TRBV6-5; j_gene: TRBJ1-1; CDR3aa: CASRRSNEAFF
v_gene: TRBV6-5; j_gene: TRBJ1-1; CDR3aa: CASRGQGITEAFF
v_gene: TRBV6-4; j_gene: TRBJ1-2; CDR3aa: CASSDSWTGGGYTF
v_gene: TRBV2; j_gene: TRBJ1-5; CDR3aa: CASSEAGGNQPQHF
v_gene: TRBV6-2/TRBV6-3; j_gene: TRBJ2-7; CDR3aa: CASTYLALSSYEQYF
v_gene: TRBV18; j_gene: TRBJ1-2; CDR3aa: CASSPEGAGYGYTF
v_gene: TRBV6-5; j_gene: TRBJ2-1; CDR3aa: CASRSGGPYYNEQFF
v_gene: TRBV13; j_gene: TRBJ2-5; CDR3aa: CASSLTGYGETQYF
v_gene: TRBV7-9; j_gene: TRBJ2-5; CDR3aa: CASSSRGEETQYF
v_gene: TRBV13; j_gene: TRBJ1-1; CDR3aa: CASSLGGPGTEAFF
v_gene: TRBV28; j_gene: TRBJ2-5; CDR3aa: CASTGAGTGEETQYF
v_gene: TRBV7-8; j_gene: TRBJ2-1; CDR3aa: CASIIYSGKYNEQFF
v_gene: TRBV18; j_gene: TRBJ1-2; CDR3aa: CASSPLDNYGYTF
v_gene: TRBV15; j_gene: TRBJ2-1; CDR3aa: CATSRPPGNEQFF
v_gene: TRBV27; j_gene: TRBJ1-6; CDR3aa: CATLGRGGNSPLHF
v_gene: TRBV7-8; j_gene: TRBJ2-2; CDR3aa: CASSTLNRELYTGELFF
v_gene: TRBV7-2; j_gene: TRBJ1-2; CDR3aa: CASSLTAVDHGYTF
v_gene: TRBV2; j_gene: TRBJ2-3; CDR3aa: CASSVSGGPVHTQYF
v_gene: TRBV5-1; j_gene: TRBJ1-2; CDR3aa: CASSVHPRDTFYGYTF
v_gene: TRBV4-3; j_gene: TRBJ2-5; CDR3aa: CASSLTDRVETQYF
v_gene: TRBV25-1; j_gene: TRBJ2-1; CDR3aa: CASRDYSAEQFF
v_gene: TRBV7-3; j_gene: TRBJ1-6; CDR3aa: CASSPGQGSSPLHF
v_gene: TRBV6-5; j_gene: TRBJ1-2; CDR3aa: CASSIRQAYGYTF
v_gene: TRBV24-1; j_gene: TRBJ1-1; CDR3aa: CATSDLPIQGSNTEAFF